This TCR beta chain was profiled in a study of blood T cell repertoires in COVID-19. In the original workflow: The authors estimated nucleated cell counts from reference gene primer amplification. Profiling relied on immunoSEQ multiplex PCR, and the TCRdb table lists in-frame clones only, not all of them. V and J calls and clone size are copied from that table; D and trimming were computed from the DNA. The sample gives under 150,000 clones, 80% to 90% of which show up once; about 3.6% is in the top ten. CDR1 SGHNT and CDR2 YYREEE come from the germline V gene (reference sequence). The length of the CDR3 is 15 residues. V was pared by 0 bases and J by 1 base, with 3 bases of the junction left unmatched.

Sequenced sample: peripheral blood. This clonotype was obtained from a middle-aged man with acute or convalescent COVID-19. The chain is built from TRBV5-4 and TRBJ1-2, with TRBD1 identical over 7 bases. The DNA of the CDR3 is TGTGCCAGCAGCTTGGGGACAGGATTTAACTATGGCTACACCTTC. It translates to CASSLGTGFNYGYTF.